One T cell receptor (beta chain) is described in this entry. Its antigen target is currently unknown. No much larger clone exists at a distance of one base, and base qualities are not known. Flow cytometry confirmed the purity of CD4+ and CD8+ cells that had been isolated by positive magnetic bead selection on an AutoMACS. After a first flow cytometry screen using a TCR V beta antibody panel, clonal expansions were characterized through TCRB deep sequencing of sorted CD8+ fractions. Peripheral blood mononuclear cells were obtained using density gradient separation with Ficoll-Paque PLUS. DNA from CD4-enriched, CD8-enriched or PBMC samples was extracted using Nucleospin Tissue or Tissue XS kits and then quantified on a Qubit 2.0 fluorometer. Genomic DNA underwent TCRB CDR3 sequencing using the immunoSEQ assay. The authors' analysis ran thus. When patient CD8+ clones exceeding 1% were checked against published virus-specific TCRB sequences, only a few matched. Only productive TCRB rearrangements were included in the analyses. Clonality was expressed as a Shannon entropy-based productive clonality index, with each clone defined by a unique TCRB CDR3 sequence. Repertoire overlap between two samples was calculated from the template counts of each clone relative to total templates per sample. V-gene usage measured by flow cytometry correlated with TCRB sequencing V-gene usage, with a Spearman r of less than 0.65. TCRdb took this table from immuneACCESS and kept in-frame rearrangements with V and J called. Such tables lack part of the clones; where checked against another copy, unresolved V genes explain under half of the gap, and the rest is unexplained. Clone size and V and J calls were adopted from that table, with D and trimming inferred from the DNA. The sample records about 4,800 clones, more than 75% of which are singletons. Roughly 70% of the sample comes from the top ten.

The data were taken from a study of somatic mutations in cytotoxic T cells in rheumatoid arthritis (dated by TCRdb to the late 2010s). About the study as a whole: Before any treatment started and right after they were diagnosed, patients gave peripheral blood samples (approximately 33 ml EDTA). Follow-up samples were collected after diagnosis while patients received immunosuppressive therapy such as methotrexate, hydroxychloroquine and sulfasalazine. Some T-cell populations stained with V beta antibodies were sorted by flow on a FACSAria II or Sony SH800 to nearly 100% purity, with sorted V beta1+ cells additionally subjected to TCRB sequencing. The study asked whether expanded CD8+ T-cell clones in newly diagnosed, untreated rheumatoid arthritis carry somatic mutations, and used TCRB deep sequencing to characterize clonality. TCRB deep sequencing covered some 65 patients with rheumatoid arthritis along with about 20 healthy controls. Median age was essentially the same in the patient group and the control group.

What the authors observed across the whole study: It was unknown which antigens the expanded CD8+ clones targeted, and their absence from virus-specific databases did not exclude viral specificity. CD8+ clonality increased with age in patients (Spearman r of about 0.45) but not in healthy controls. The slight TRBV07 underrepresentation in patients was not adjusted for multiple comparisons. There was no significant difference in CD8+ T-cell clonality between rheumatoid arthritis patients and age-matched healthy controls. In about an eighth of the roughly 65 patients, more than 20% of CD8+ cells belonged to the largest CD8+ clone, while several identical CD8+ TCRB sequences were shared between blood and synovial fluid.

The CDR3, cysteine through phenylalanine, is 14 amino acids long. Just the 42-base CDR3 DNA is kept, in frame starting at base 1. V is cut by 6 bases and J by 6 bases, and the space between the germline ends is 15 bases. The sequence joins TRBV7-1 to TRBJ2-1; the best D guess is TRBD2, with 5 bases matching. TRBV7-1 is an open reading frame whose function is uncertain. The receptor comes from a man aged 40-49 years with rheumatoid arthritis. Sequences were derived from CD8+ T cells sorted from blood, sampled at a follow-up visit. The DNA is as follows: TGTGCCAGCAGGCTGGTGGACGGACTCAATGAGCAGTTCTTC. It codes for CASRLVDGLNEQFF.